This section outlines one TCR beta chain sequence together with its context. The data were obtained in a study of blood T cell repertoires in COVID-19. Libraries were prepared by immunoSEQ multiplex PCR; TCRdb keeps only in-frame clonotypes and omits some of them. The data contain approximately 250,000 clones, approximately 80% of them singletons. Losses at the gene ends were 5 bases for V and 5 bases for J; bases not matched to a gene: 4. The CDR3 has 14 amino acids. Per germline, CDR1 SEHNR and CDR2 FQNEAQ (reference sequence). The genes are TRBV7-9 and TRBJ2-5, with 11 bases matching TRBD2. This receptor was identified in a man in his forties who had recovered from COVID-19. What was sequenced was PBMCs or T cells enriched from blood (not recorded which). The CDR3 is CASSLGLAVETQYF. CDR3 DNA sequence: TGTGCCAGCAGCCTGGGACTAGCGGTGGAGACCCAGTACTTC. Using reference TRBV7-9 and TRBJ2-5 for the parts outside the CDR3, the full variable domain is DTGVSQNPRHKITKRGQNVTFRCDPISEHNRLYWYRQTLGQGPEFLTYFQNEAQLEKSRLLSDRFSAERPKGSFSTLEIQRTEQGDSAMYLCASSLGLAVETQYFGPGTRLLVL.